This T cell receptor (beta chain) was captured in a study of immune heterogeneity within non-small cell lung tumors. It was a multiplex PCR that amplified TCR beta CDR3, with 32 V and 13 J primers. TCRdb reprocessed the multiplex PCR reads with MiXCR, giving one entry per CDR3 protein. The sample lists about 2,500 distinct CDR3 sequences; 51% were seen once. Germline CDR1 SGHVS, CDR2 FNYEAQ. The V end lost 6 bases, the J end lost 2 bases, and 19 bases lay between the germline ends. The CDR3 totals 16 residues. Samples each supplied around 580 ng of bulk tumor genomic DNA as template. Several spatially distant biopsies were obtained per primary tumor intraoperatively. Those enrolled were patients newly diagnosed with untreated non-small cell lung cancer and undergoing curative surgery. Surgery with curative intent was being performed on the donors, who were newly diagnosed non-small cell lung cancer patients.

V is TRBV7-6 and J is TRBJ2-5; a possible D gene is TRBD2 (7 bases). Sequenced: lung tumor tissue. The receptor's source is a man in his fifties with non-small cell lung cancer. CDR3 amino acids: CASRSWGGGGQETQYF. The CDR3 DNA sequence: TGTGCCAGCAGATCCTGGGGGGGAGGGGGTCAAGAGACCCAGTACTTC.